The following is a T cell receptor beta chain sequence with its context. Its target is unknown. The V gene lost 4 bases and the J gene lost 6 bases, with 18 bases spanning the gap. CDR3 length equals 15 residues. Germline CDR1 and CDR2: LGHNA and YSLEER. This sample stems from a study of cytomegalovirus exposure and HLA in healthy donors. Background on the study: Out of 398 genotyped donors, 81% belonged to the Caucasian-associated ancestry cluster. Study-level results: The classifier, whose performance was assessed in both the original and validation cohorts, reportedly diagnosed cytomegalovirus status with high specificity and sensitivity. Analyzed later, most CMV-associated TCR beta chains appeared HLA-restricted. It was likely that a cluster of highly shared sequence variants was a sequencing artifact.

Researchers ran the PCR with 60 Vbeta and 13 Jbeta primers. This table comes from immunoSEQ multiplex PCR, and its TCRdb copy is limited to in-frame clones, with some not included. The sample lists 90,000 to 150,000 clones, around three quarters occurring once. The chain combines TRBV4-3 with TRBJ1-1; the D is unclear. This TCR derives from a middle-aged man in good health and CMV-seropositive. Sample: PBMCs. The DNA of the CDR3 is TGCGCCAGCAGCCGACAACTGACGGGGAGCTCTGAAGCTTTCTTT. Protein: CASSRQLTGSSEAFF.